One sample yielded the 24 T cell receptor beta chains listed below, sequenced in a study of T cells after posttransplantation cyclophosphamide. This table comes from immunoSEQ multiplex PCR, and its TCRdb copy is limited to in-frame clones, with some not included. Sampling found some 46,000 clones, none seen once. The specimen sequenced was PBMCs. The receptors here all came from a man aged 40-49 years in good health, CMV-negative, and a related stem cell transplant donor.

This clone was detected only a few times. This chain joins TRBV9 and TRBJ2-5; D perhaps matches TRBD1 (5 bases). Gene TRBJ2-7 matches the end of the DNA better, so the J call may be wrong. This CDR3 is built from 13 residues. The germline gives CDR1 SGDLS, CDR2 YYNGEE. CDR3 in amino acids: CASSFQDITEQYF. The CDR3 DNA is TGTGCCAGCAGCTTTCAGGACATTACCGAGCAGTACTTC.

At least ten counts were recorded for this clone. This sequence joins TRBV1 and TRBJ2-7; the table's D gene call, TRBD2, was not cross checked with the DNA. TRBV1 is deemed a pseudogene. The CDR3 is 15 residues long. DNA for the CDR3: TGCACCAGCAGCCCATTCCGGGGGGGCTCCTACGAGCAGTACTTC. It encodes CTSSPFRGGSYEQYF.

This clone was picked up many times. V is TRBV6-5 and J is TRBJ2-3; TRBD1 might be the D (5 bases). Germline V gene sequence: CDR1 MNHEY, CDR2 SVGAGI. The CDR3 is 13 residues long. V was clipped by 7 bases and J by 2 bases, with 10 bases between them. The CDR3 DNA reads TGTGCCAGCACTTCAGGGTTCACAGATACGCAGTATTTT. It yields the protein CASTSGFTDTQYF.

This clone was detected many times. The rearrangement joins TRBV29-1 to TRBJ1-1, with D hard to call. Trimming stripped 6 bases from V and 2 bases from J, with 13 bases between. Looked up from germline, CDR1 is SQVTM and CDR2 is ANQGSEA. This CDR3 spans 13 amino acids. This CDR3 reads CSVRRAANTEAFF. CDR3 DNA sequence: TGCAGCGTCAGGAGGGCAGCCAACACTGAAGCTTTCTTT.

In this sample, this clone turned up a few times. This chain joins TRBV9 and TRBJ2-1, with 7 bases lining up with TRBD2. This CDR3 is 16 amino acids long. Germline loops: CDR1 SGDLS, CDR2 YYNGEE. J gave up 0 bases and V 0 bases, and 3 bases lay outside the gene matches. CDR3 nucleotides: TGTGCCAGCAGCGTAGAAGCGGGGAGCTCCTACAATGAGCAGTTCTTC. Its translation is CASSVEAGSSYNEQFF.

This clone was observed many times. This chain connects TRBV4-2 to TRBJ2-2; no clear D gene. CDR3 length equals 15 residues. V was cut by 0 bases and J by 1 base, with 6 bases left in between. Looked up from germline, CDR1 is LGHNA and CDR2 is YNFKEQ. CDR3 region: CASSQDWRNTGELFF. The DNA for the CDR3 is TGTGCCAGCAGCCAAGATTGGAGGAACACCGGGGAGCTGTTTTTT.

The chain combines TRBV4-3 with TRBJ2-1; TRBD2 might be the D (6 bases). The V gene lost 0 bases and the J gene lost 0 bases, with 15 bases spanning the gap. Germline V gene data show CDR1 as LGHNA and CDR2 as YSLEER. This CDR3 region has 18 residues. The CDR3 loop reads CASSQDSPGGSSYNEQFF. The CDR3 bases are TGCGCCAGCAGCCAAGATAGCCCTGGGGGGAGCTCCTACAATGAGCAGTTCTTC.

This clone appeared a few times. The chain carries TRBV7-2 and TRBJ2-5; possible D gene TRBD2, 5 bases. Trimming pared 5 bases from V and 1 base from J, leaving 11 bases between. CDR3 length: 14 residues. Germline V gives CDR1 SGHTA, CDR2 FQGNSA. CDR3 in amino acids: CASSPVGVQETQYF. The CDR3 DNA follows: TGTGCCAGCAGCCCGGTCGGGGTCCAAGAGACCCAGTACTTC.

This chain's CDR3 is CASSLDRGSYEQYV. CDR3 DNA: TGCGCCAGCAGCTTGGACAGGGGCTCCTACGAGCAGTACGTC. The gene calls are TRBV5-1 and TRBJ2-7, with 7 bases lining up with TRBD1. CDR1 is SGHRS, CDR2 YFSETQ, per germline. The CDR3 sequence is 14 residues long. J was trimmed by 0 bases and V by 0 bases; bases with no gene match: 0.

At least ten counts were recorded for this clone. The chain recombines TRBV11-3 with TRBJ2-5, with TRBD2 as a possible D gene (6 bases). This CDR3 is 15 amino acids long. V gave up 5 bases and J gave up 4 bases, with 17 bases separating them. Germline CDR1 and CDR2: SGHNT and YENEEA. CDR3 sequence reads: CASSLRGRERETQYF. DNA for the CDR3: TGTGCCAGCAGCCTTCGCGGCCGGGAGCGAGAGACCCAGTACTTC.

This clone was seen at least ten times. V usage is TRBV2 and J usage is TRBJ2-7; 8 bases line up with TRBD1. From germline, CDR1 is SNHLY and CDR2 FYNNEI. This CDR3 is built from 15 residues. V shed 6 bases and J 4 bases; nucleotides not matched to a gene: 11. CDR3 bases: TGTGCCAGCAGGCCTGGCCTGACAGGGGTTTACGAGCAGTACTTC. Encoded protein: CASRPGLTGVYEQYF.

V gene TRBV7-9 combines with J gene TRBJ2-3; D is uncertain. The CDR3 is 12 residues long. V was pared by 3 bases and J by 5 bases, with 6 bases between. Germline CDR1 and CDR2: SEHNR and FQNEAQ (reference sequence). Written as DNA, the CDR3 is TGTGCCAGCAGCTTCCAGGAAGATACGCAGTATTTT. It codes for CASSFQEDTQYF.

This clone occurred many times. V and J are TRBV18 and TRBJ1-4, with D possibly TRBD1 on 6 matching bases. Trimming removed 6 bases from V and 7 bases from J, with 18 bases in between. The length of the CDR3 is 15 residues. The germline gives CDR1 KGHSH, CDR2 LQKENI. The CDR3 spells CASSDGQSLIEKLFF. The CDR3 DNA follows: TGTGCCAGCTCTGACGGACAGTCCCTAATTGAAAAACTGTTTTTT.

This clone was picked up many times. The chain combines TRBV19 with TRBJ2-5; 9 bases are a match to TRBD2. This CDR3 is 15 amino acids long. J lost 4 bases, V lost 4 bases, and 7 bases had no gene match. CDR1 and CDR2 (germline): LNHDA, SQIVND (reference sequence). CDR3 sequence reads: CASSTRGLALETQYF. In DNA form, the CDR3 reads TGTGCCAGTAGTACAAGGGGACTAGCCCTAGAGACCCAGTACTTC.

In its sample, this clone was seen a few times. The chain couples TRBV7-3 to TRBJ2-3, with 13 bases aligning to TRBD2. Germline values: CDR1 SGHTA, CDR2 FQGTGA. CDR3 size: 16 residues. J lost 2 bases, V lost 3 bases, and 2 bases had no gene match. CDR3 sequence (DNA): TGTGCCAGCAGCTTCGGGACTAGCGGGACCACAGATACGCAGTATTTT. Amino acid sequence: CASSFGTSGTTDTQYF. The full variable domain, rest sourced from reference TRBV7-3 and TRBJ2-3, is GAGVSQTPSNKVTEKGKYVELRCDPISGHTALYWYRQSLGQGPEFLIYFQGTGAADDSGLPNDRFFAVRPEGSVSTLKIQRTERGDSAVYLCASSFGTSGTTDTQYFGPGTRLTVL.

This clone was observed many times. The chain employs TRBV7-6 and TRBJ1-1; D is undetermined. V lost 1 base and J 4 bases, leaving 7 bases between the germline ends. Germline CDR1 is SGHVS and CDR2 is FNYEAQ. The CDR3 is made up of 13 amino acids. This CDR3 is CASSLGAGTEAFF. Written as DNA, the CDR3 is TGTGCCAGCAGCTTAGGGGCGGGCACTGAAGCTTTCTTT.

This clone was counted at least ten times. V and J are TRBV4-2 and TRBJ2-3; no definite D call. The ends were cut back, 3 bases at V and 4 bases at J, with 8 bases in the middle. This CDR3 comprises 13 residues. Germline-derived CDR1 and CDR2 are LGHNA and YNFKEQ. CDR3 sequence (DNA): TGTGCCAGCAGCCAGATACAAGCAGATACGCAGTATTTT. This gives the protein CASSQIQADTQYF.

This clone was observed many times. At one end the junction does not follow the germline gene, possibly because of a read error. The chain recombines TRBV7-7 with TRBJ2-1; unclear D gene. CDR1 is SSHAT and CDR2 is FNYEAQ in the germline V gene (reference sequence). The CDR3 spans 16 residues. The CDR3 DNA reads TGTGCTAGCAGCCATACGACTCCAATCTCCTACAATGAGCAGTTCTTC. The encoded protein is CASSHTTPISYNEQFF.

This clone showed up many times. V usage is TRBV2 and J usage is TRBJ2-7, with D possibly being TRBD2 (6 bases). V lost 7 bases, J lost 5 bases, and 12 bases lay in between. CDR1 is SNHLY, CDR2 FYNNEI, per germline. The CDR3 extends over 12 amino acids. This chain's CDR3 is CASTVRGHEQYF. The DNA for the CDR3 is TGTGCCAGCACCGTGCGGGGCCACGAGCAGTACTTC.

This clone was recorded many times. The V gene is TRBV6-5, the J gene TRBJ2-1; 10 nucleotides match TRBD2. V lost 6 bases, J lost 8 bases, and 7 bases stayed unmatched. Germline V gives CDR1 MNHEY, CDR2 SVGAGI. The CDR3 is made up of 14 amino acids. CDR3 loop: CASSLSGGADEQFF. The CDR3 region has the DNA TGTGCCAGCAGCCTAAGCGGGGGGGCCGATGAGCAGTTCTTC.

This clone has ten or more counts. The chain is built from TRBV4-1 and TRBJ1-5, with D possibly being TRBD1 (6 bases). V was trimmed by 2 bases and J by 4 bases, leaving 12 bases between them. The V gene's germline CDR1 is MGHRA and CDR2 YSYEKL. The CDR3 loop spans 15 amino acids. CDR3 amino acids: CASSQMQGQNQPQHF. CDR3 bases: TGCGCCAGCAGCCAAATGCAAGGACAGAATCAGCCCCAGCATTTT.

This clone was counted at least ten times. This chain joins TRBV5-4 and TRBJ2-1; 9 bases match TRBD1. Per germline, CDR1 SGHNT and CDR2 YYREEE (reference sequence). CDR3 length: 14 residues. The V gene end was trimmed by 5 bases and the J gene end by 8 bases; junction bases not matched to a gene: 8. DNA for the CDR3: TGTGCCAGCAGTTCCGGGACAGGGAACGATGAGCAGTTCTTC. Encoded protein: CASSSGTGNDEQFF.

This clone is termed large. The chain employs TRBV19 and TRBJ1-6; weak D call: TRBD1 (5 bases). CDR3 size: 13 residues. The germline CDR1 and CDR2 sequences are LNHDA and SQIVND (reference sequence). V was shortened by 8 bases and J by 7 bases, with 12 bases between the two germline ends. CDR3 loop: CASGRVYNSPLHF. DNA of the CDR3: TGTGCCAGTGGCAGGGTGTACAATTCACCCCTCCACTTT. Filled out from reference TRBV19 and TRBJ1-6, the complete variable domain reads DGGITQSPKYLFRKEGQNVTLSCEQNLNHDAMYWYRQDPGQGLRLIYYSQIVNDFQKGDIAEGYSVSREKKESFPLTVTSAQKNPTAFYLCASGRVYNSPLHFGNGTRLTVT.

This clone showed up many times. The CDR3 nucleotides are TGTGCCAGCAGCCAAGCGACTAGCGGGCAGGGGGGATCCTACGAGCAGTACGTC. Protein: CASSQATSGQGGSYEQYV. The chain recombines TRBV5-6 with TRBJ2-7; 10 bases fit TRBD2. Per the germline V gene, CDR1 is SGHDT and CDR2 is YYEEEE. V gave up 4 bases and J gave up 1 base; unmatched junction bases: 14. The CDR3 runs to 18 residues.